This passage covers 14 T cell receptor beta chains from one sample sequenced in a study of blood T cell repertoires in COVID-19. TCRdb's table, derived via immunoSEQ multiplex PCR, lists solely in-frame clones and lacks some. This sample has 150,000 to 200,000 clones, with around nine tenths found just once. Input material: peripheral blood. Receptor source: a woman aged 80 or over with COVID-19, enrolled during active disease.

This clone showed up just once. The chain employs TRBV19 and TRBJ2-5, with 9 nucleotides matching TRBD2. With V trimmed by 3 bases and J by 5 bases, 10 bases remained unmatched. The CDR3 is made up of 16 amino acids. Germline V gene lookup returns CDR1 LNHDA and CDR2 SQIVND (reference sequence). The CDR3 is CASSMISGRGVETQYF. The CDR3, as DNA: TGTGCCAGTAGTATGATTAGCGGGAGAGGAGTGGAGACCCAGTACTTC.

This sequence joins TRBV19 and TRBJ1-4, with TRBD1 matching 8 bases. CDR1 and CDR2 (germline): LNHDA, SQIVND (reference sequence). This CDR3 is built from 14 residues. V lost 10 bases, J lost 8 bases, and 12 bases stayed unmatched. The CDR3 region has the DNA TGTGCCACCAGATCGACGACAGGGGTAGAAAAACTGTTTTTT. Amino acids: CATRSTTGVEKLFF.

The V call is TRBV19, the J call TRBJ1-2; TRBD1 aligns across 8 bases. The CDR3 spans 20 residues. Trimming cost V 3 bases and J 6 bases; bases outside gene matches: 24. CDR1 LNHDA and CDR2 SQIVND come from the germline V gene (reference sequence). The CDR3 DNA follows: TGTGCCAGTAGTATGGGACGTGCAGGGGGCTTCCTAATTCCGTCTCATGGCTACACCTTC. Translated, it gives CASSMGRAGGFLIPSHGYTF.

V usage is TRBV5-4 and J usage is TRBJ1-6; D uncertain. Germline V gene lookup returns CDR1 SGHNT and CDR2 YYREEE (reference sequence). V shed 1 base and J shed 6 bases, with 14 bases lying between them. The CDR3 covers 16 residues. CDR3 nucleotides: TGTGCCAGCAGCTTGAGTTCGGTTCTAAGTAATTCACCCCTCCACTTT. Amino acids: CASSLSSVLSNSPLHF.

The J gene is TRBJ2-3, the V gene TRBV27; TRBD2 agrees at 13 bases. Germline V gene data show CDR1 as MNHEY and CDR2 as SMNVEV (reference sequence). The junction had 8 bases not matched to a gene; V was cut back by 8 bases and J by 6 bases. The CDR3 spans 15 residues. CDR3 loop: CASRTSGRGGDTQYF. The CDR3 coding sequence is TGTGCCAGCCGAACTAGCGGGAGGGGAGGCGATACGCAGTATTTT.

The chain has TRBV16 and TRBJ2-2, with 7 bases fitting TRBD1. CDR1 is KGHSY and CDR2 is FQNENV in the germline V gene. Trimming removed 4 bases from V and 3 bases from J; junction bases left unmatched: 14. The CDR3 loop spans 18 amino acids. In DNA, the CDR3 is TGTGCCAGCAGCCTAACCAGACAGGGTGAAGGTCACACCGGGGAGCTGTTTTTT. This sequence encodes CASSLTRQGEGHTGELFF.

The rearrangement links TRBV6-5 to TRBJ2-2, with D unclear. There are 11 residues in the CDR3. From germline, CDR1 is MNHEY and CDR2 SVGAGI. V gave up 6 bases and J gave up 7 bases, with 6 bases separating them. This CDR3 reads CASRSIGELFF. CDR3 sequence (DNA): TGTGCCAGCAGGAGCATCGGGGAGCTGTTTTTT.

This clone was counted between two and nine times. The chain employs TRBV7-9 and TRBJ2-2, with TRBD2 as a possible D gene (6 bases). Germline lookup yields CDR1 SEHNR and CDR2 FQNEAQ (reference sequence). CDR3 length equals 14 residues. V was clipped by 8 bases and J by 5 bases, with 15 bases between them. CDR3 nucleotides: TGTGCCAGCCTCCTGGGGGGATGGACCGGGGAGCTGTTTTTT. Translating gives CASLLGGWTGELFF.

The chain joins TRBV11-3 to TRBJ1-5; 9 bases align to TRBD1. From germline, CDR1 is SGHNT and CDR2 YENEEA. This CDR3 has 15 amino acids. Germline trimming cut 8 bases from V and 2 bases from J; bases unmatched to any gene: 7. The CDR3 DNA sequence: TGTGCCAGCGGACGGACAGGGGTGTGCAATCAGCCCCAGCATTTT. This translates into CASGRTGVCNQPQHF.

The rearrangement links TRBV5-6 to TRBJ2-2, with 9 bases matching TRBD1. The V segment lost 2 bases and the J segment 3 bases; nucleotides outside the gene matches: 8. The CDR3 runs 17 residues. CDR1 and CDR2 from the germline V gene are SGHDT and YYEEEE. In nucleotides, the CDR3 is TGTGCCAGCAGCTTTGGGACAGGGTTGTTATACACCGGGGAGCTGTTTTTT. Translation: CASSFGTGLLYTGELFF.

The chain is built from TRBV18 and TRBJ2-7; tentatively, D is TRBD2 (5 bases). The V gene lost 3 bases and the J gene lost 7 bases, with 7 bases spanning the gap. Per the germline V gene, CDR1 is KGHSH and CDR2 is LQKENI. The CDR3 spans 11 residues. The CDR3 sequence is CASSPGEEQYF. Written as DNA, the CDR3 is TGTGCCAGCTCACCCGGGGAGGAGCAGTACTTC.

This clone was counted once. The chain links TRBV5-4 to TRBJ1-1; 7 positions match TRBD1. Trimming at V came to 0 bases and at J to 8 bases, leaving 10 bases not matched to a gene. Germline V CDR1 and CDR2: SGHNT, YYREEE (reference sequence). CDR3 length: 15 amino acids. This CDR3 reads CASSLGGQEIGEAFF. CDR3 nucleotides: TGTGCCAGCAGCTTGGGTGGACAGGAGATTGGAGAAGCTTTCTTT.

The chain carries TRBV5-1 and TRBJ1-6; tentatively, D is TRBD1 (5 bases). There are 14 residues in the CDR3. CDR1 and CDR2 (germline): SGHRS, YFSETQ. With 4 bases removed from V and 6 bases from J, the gap between germline ends came to 11 bases. CDR3 in DNA: TGCGCCAGCAGCCCAGACAGCTTTAATTCACCCCTCCACTTT. Translation gives CASSPDSFNSPLHF.

This clone appeared a few times. The chain joins TRBV2 to TRBJ1-5, with 10 positions matching TRBD1. Germline lookup yields CDR1 SNHLY and CDR2 FYNNEI. V was clipped by 0 bases and J by 3 bases; unmatched bases: 14. This CDR3 contains 20 residues. CDR3 residues: CASSEARDRGRFIINQPQHF. In DNA, the CDR3 is TGTGCCAGCAGTGAAGCGCGGGACAGGGGAAGGTTTATTATCAATCAGCCCCAGCATTTT.